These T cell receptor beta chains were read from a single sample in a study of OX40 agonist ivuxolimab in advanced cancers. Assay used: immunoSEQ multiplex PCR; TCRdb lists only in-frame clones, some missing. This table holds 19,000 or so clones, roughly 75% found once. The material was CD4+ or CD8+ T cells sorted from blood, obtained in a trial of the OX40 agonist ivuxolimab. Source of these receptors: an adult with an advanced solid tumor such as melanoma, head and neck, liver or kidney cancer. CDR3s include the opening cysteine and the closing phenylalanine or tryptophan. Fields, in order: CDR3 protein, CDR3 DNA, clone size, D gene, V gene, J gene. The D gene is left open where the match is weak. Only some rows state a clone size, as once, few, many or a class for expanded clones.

CASSSGPWGYEQYF,TGTGCCAGCAGTTCCGGGCCCTGGGGGTACGAGCAGTACTTC,-,-,TRBV28,TRBJ2-7
CASSLSLQGDEQYF,TGTGCCAGCAGTTTATCACTGCAGGGCGACGAGCAGTACTTC,-,-,TRBV27,TRBJ2-7
CASSPPGLSTDTQYF,TGTGCCAGCAGTCCCCCGGGACTAAGCACAGATACGCAGTATTTT,-,TRBD2,TRBV7-9,TRBJ2-3
CASSLVSAGEQYF,TGTGCCAGCAGCTTAGTTTCGGCGGGCGAGCAGTACTTC,-,-,TRBV7-2,TRBJ2-7
CASSLNRAYGYTF,TGTGCCAGCAGTTTAAACAGGGCCTATGGCTACACCTTC,few,-,TRBV27,TRBJ1-2
CSVEDGRTGVLGYTF,TGCAGCGTTGAAGATGGACGGACAGGGGTATTGGGCTACACCTTC,medium-sized,TRBD1,TRBV29-1,TRBJ1-2
CASSLSPGVLYGYTF,TGTGCCAGCAGTTTATCCCCGGGGGTTCTCTATGGCTACACCTTC,-,-,TRBV27,TRBJ1-2
CASSRGTSGTDTQYF,TGTGCCAGCAGCAGAGGGACTAGCGGCACAGATACGCAGTATTTT,-,TRBD2,TRBV9,TRBJ2-3
CASSVASGGIADTQYF,TGTGCCAGCAGCGTAGCTTCAGGGGGCATCGCAGATACGCAGTATTTT,-,TRBD1,TRBV9,TRBJ2-3
CAISGTSGKSYEQYF,TGTGCCATCAGTGGAACTAGCGGGAAGTCTTACGAGCAGTACTTC,-,TRBD2,TRBV10-3,TRBJ2-7
CASSQTFRTGGLEKLFF,TGTGCCAGCAGCCAAACCTTCCGGACAGGGGGCCTTGAAAAACTGTTTTTT,-,TRBD1,TRBV4-2,TRBJ1-4
CAWSVQAGVYNEQFF,TGTGCCTGGAGTGTACAAGCGGGAGTCTACAATGAGCAGTTCTTC,few,TRBD2,TRBV30,TRBJ2-1
CASSQDRNPRDTQYF,TGCGCCAGCAGCCAAGATCGAAACCCGAGGGATACGCAGTATTTT,-,-,TRBV4-3,TRBJ2-3
CASSIGTGGRLYQETQYF,TGTGCCAGTAGTATAGGGACAGGGGGCCGATTGTACCAAGAGACCCAGTACTTC,-,TRBD1,TRBV19,TRBJ2-5
CASSEAPTGRIGNEQFF,TGCGCCAGCAGCGAGGCTCCGACAGGGCGGATTGGAAATGAGCAGTTCTTC,-,TRBD1,TRBV4-3,TRBJ2-1
CASSPGTLPHNEQFF,TGTGCCAGCAGCCCGGGGACCCTGCCTCACAATGAGCAGTTCTTC,-,-,TRBV7-6,TRBJ2-1
CASSEYRGRGTDTQYF,TGTGCCAGCAGTGAATACAGGGGGCGTGGGACAGATACGCAGTATTTT,few,TRBD1,TRBV2,TRBJ2-3
CAWDTLGGEQYF,TGTGCCTGGGACACTTTGGGGGGCGAGCAGTACTTC,-,-,TRBV30,TRBJ2-7
CASSSTRTDGYTF,TGTGCCAGCAGTTCGACCAGGACAGATGGCTACACCTTC,-,-,TRBV27,TRBJ1-2
CASSYLGQETQYF,TGTGCCAGCAGTTATCTGGGACAAGAGACCCAGTACTTC,-,-,TRBV6-6,TRBJ2-5
CASSSRLAASTDTQYF,TGTGCCAGCAGCTCGCGACTAGCGGCAAGCACAGATACGCAGTATTTT,-,TRBD2,TRBV13,TRBJ2-3
CSVEEAGGPGYEQYF,TGCAGCGTTGAGGAAGCGGGAGGGCCTGGTTACGAGCAGTACTTC,-,TRBD2,TRBV29-1,TRBJ2-7
CATPEGDRRQTGFF,TGTGCCACCCCCGAAGGGGACAGGCGTCAGACGGGGTTCTTC,-,TRBD1,TRBV15,TRBJ2-1